The clone carrying this T cell receptor (beta chain) was recorded many times. The data were taken from a study of neurological immune-mediated disorders. V lost 0 bases, J lost 5 bases, and 5 bases stayed unmatched. This CDR3 spans 15 amino acids. Germline CDR1 SGHRS, CDR2 YFSETQ. TCRdb re-analysed the 5' RACE reads in MiXCR, keeping a single row per CDR3 protein. The sample records more than 75,000 distinct CDR3 sequences, roughly 3.5% being singletons. The chain is built from TRBV5-1 and TRBJ1-1, with TRBD1 matching over 9 bases. This TCR was sampled from a woman aged 50 to 65 with multiple sclerosis. Material: PBMCs. The CDR3 region has the DNA TGCGCCAGCAGCTTGGAGGGACAGGGCGGTACTGAAGCTTTCTTT. This codes for CASSLEGQGGTEAFF.